The 29 T cell receptor beta chains below come from one sample, sequenced in a study of cytomegalovirus exposure and HLA in healthy donors. The PCR used 60 Vbeta and 13 Jbeta primers. TCRdb's table, derived via immunoSEQ multiplex PCR, lists solely in-frame clones and lacks some. The sample lists about 90,000 clones, 70% to 75% occurring once. Input material: PBMCs. The receptors were sampled from a woman aged 18-29 years in good health and CMV-seropositive.

This chain joins TRBV4-3 and TRBJ1-3; no definite D call. CDR1 and CDR2 from the germline V gene are LGHNA and YSLEER. V shed 1 base and J shed 0 bases, with 16 bases lying between them. The CDR3 is 18 residues long. The chain's CDR3 is CASSQVEGNGFSGNTIYF. CDR3 nucleotides: TGCGCCAGCAGCCAAGTTGAGGGTAATGGGTTCTCTGGAAACACCATATATTTT.

This clone turned up a few times. J is TRBJ1-2 and V is TRBV9; 9 bases match TRBD1. The CDR3 spans 14 residues. CDR1 is SGDLS, CDR2 YYNGEE, per germline. V gave up 7 bases and J gave up 1 base; unmatched junction bases: 5. The CDR3 loop reads CASEGDRVNYGYTF. For the CDR3, the DNA is TGTGCCAGCGAAGGGGACAGGGTTAACTATGGCTACACCTTC.

This chain connects TRBV11-2 to TRBJ2-7, with D perhaps matching TRBD2 (6 bases). This CDR3 is 13 amino acids long. Trimming shortened V by 5 bases and J by 2 bases, and 10 bases separated the two germline ends. CDR1 is SGHAT, CDR2 FQNNGV, per germline. The CDR3, as DNA: TGTGCCAGCAGCCCGGGAGTGCCCTACGAGCAGTACTTC. Amino acid sequence: CASSPGVPYEQYF.

The chain carries TRBV19 and TRBJ1-4; D is perhaps TRBD1 (6 bases). With 1 base removed from V and 8 bases from J, the gap between germline ends came to 8 bases. The CDR3 totals 13 residues. CDR1 and CDR2 from the germline V gene are LNHDA and SQIVND (reference sequence). CDR3 DNA sequence: TGTGCCAGTAGTATAGTCGACAGGGAAAAACTGTTTTTT. It specifies CASSIVDREKLFF.

The rearrangement joins TRBV13 to TRBJ2-1; 12 nucleotides match TRBD1. The germline gives CDR1 PRHDT, CDR2 FYEKMQ (reference sequence). The ends lost 4 bases at V and 9 bases at J; junction bases unmatched: 4. The CDR3 totals 14 residues. The chain's CDR3 is CASSSGQGAPEQFF. The CDR3 DNA reads TGTGCCAGCAGCTCGGGACAGGGGGCGCCTGAGCAGTTCTTC.

This clone was seen more than once but under ten times. The chain employs TRBV14 and TRBJ1-1; TRBD1 aligns across 7 bases. The CDR3 is 13 amino acids. The germline CDR1 and CDR2 sequences are SGHDN and FVKESK. V was clipped by 4 bases and J by 6 bases; unmatched bases: 5. The CDR3 reads CASSPQGVAEAFF. Here the CDR3 DNA reads TGTGCCAGCAGCCCCCAGGGGGTGGCTGAAGCTTTCTTT.

This clone was observed a handful of times. The J gene is TRBJ1-2, the V gene TRBV18; no clear D. The CDR3 contains 14 residues. Germline assignment: CDR1 KGHSH and CDR2 LQKENI. V dropped 1 base and J dropped 2 bases, with 8 bases sitting between them. This chain's CDR3 is CASSPLIENYGYTF. The CDR3 nucleotides are TGTGCCAGCTCACCACTTATAGAAAACTATGGCTACACCTTC. The complete variable domain, with remaining parts taken from reference TRBV18 and TRBJ1-2, reads NAGVMQNPRHLVRRRGQEARLRCSPMKGHSHVYWYRQLPEEGLKFMVYLQKENIIDESGMPKERFSAEFPKEGPSILRIQQVVRGDSAAYFCASSPLIENYGYTFGSGTRLTVV.

The rearrangement uses TRBV28 and TRBJ1-1; a possible D gene is TRBD1 (6 bases). The CDR3 consists of 14 residues. Germline CDR1 is MDHEN and CDR2 is SYDVKM. V was shortened by 3 bases and J by 1 base, with 9 bases between the two germline ends. DNA of the CDR3: TGTGCCAGCAGTTTTGGCAGGGGGAACACTGAAGCTTTCTTT. This translates into CASSFGRGNTEAFF. The full variable domain, completed using reference TRBV28 and TRBJ1-1, is DVKVTQSSRYLVKRTGEKVFLECVQDMDHENMFWYRQDPGLGLRLIYFSYDVKMKEKGDIPEGYSVSREKKERFSLILESASTNQTSMYLCASSFGRGNTEAFFGQGTRLTVV.

This clone was detected once. The V gene is TRBV30, the J gene TRBJ2-7; D unresolved. This CDR3 comprises 13 residues. Germline CDR1 and CDR2: GTSNPN and SVGIG (reference sequence). V gave up 0 bases and J gave up 3 bases, with 9 bases separating them. CDR3 bases: TGTGCCTGGAGTGTATTCAGAAACTACGAGCAGTACTTC. Amino acids: CAWSVFRNYEQYF. The full variable domain, completed using reference TRBV30 and TRBJ2-7, is SQTIHQWPATLVQPVGSPLSLECTVEGTSNPNLYWYRQAAGRGLQLLFYSVGIGQISSEVPQNLSASRPQDRQFILSSKKLLLSDSGFYLCAWSVFRNYEQYFGPGTRLTVT.

The J gene is TRBJ2-5, the V gene TRBV5-4; D gene ambiguous. The CDR3 has 12 amino acids. Trimming took 2 bases from V and 3 from J, leaving 5 bases between them. Germline CDR1 is SGHNT and CDR2 is YYREEE (reference sequence). CDR3 DNA sequence: TGTGCCAGCAGCTTCCCCAAAGAGACCCAGTACTTC. This codes for CASSFPKETQYF.

The DNA for the CDR3 is TGTGCCAGCAGTCTTGGACAGGGAGGCAATCAGCCCCAGCATTTT. Residues: CASSLGQGGNQPQHF. This chain links TRBV28 with TRBJ1-5; TRBD1 agrees at 8 bases. Trimming cost V 5 bases and J 2 bases; bases outside gene matches: 5. There are 15 residues in the CDR3. Germline CDR1 and CDR2: MDHEN and SYDVKM.

The chain combines TRBV28 with TRBJ1-2; 8 bases are shared with TRBD1. With 5 bases clipped from V and 4 bases from J, the junction kept 9 bases outside the gene matches. Germline V gene lookup returns CDR1 MDHEN and CDR2 SYDVKM. This CDR3 spans 15 amino acids. The CDR3 spells CASSPRTGWGYGYTF. CDR3 in DNA: TGTGCCAGCAGTCCTAGGACAGGGTGGGGCTATGGCTACACCTTC.

The rearrangement links TRBV6-5 to TRBJ2-1; 13 bases are shared with TRBD2. Germline CDR1 and CDR2: MNHEY and SVGAGI. With 8 bases clipped from V and 5 bases from J, the junction kept 6 bases outside the gene matches. This CDR3 region has 15 residues. CDR3 sequence reads: CASQILAGGNNEQFF. The CDR3 bases are TGTGCCAGCCAAATACTAGCGGGGGGGAACAATGAGCAGTTCTTC.

This chain joins TRBV28 and TRBJ2-7; D may be TRBD1 (6 bases). CDR3 length: 15 amino acids. CDR1 and CDR2 (germline): MDHEN, SYDVKM. V was trimmed by 6 bases and J by 4 bases, leaving 19 bases between them. The CDR3 is CASSLTGMGSYEQYF. The CDR3 DNA sequence: TGTGCCAGCAGCCTGACAGGTATGGGGTCTTACGAGCAGTACTTC.

A few counts support this clone. V is TRBV4-2 and J is TRBJ1-1, with D perhaps matching TRBD1 (5 bases). This CDR3 is 15 amino acids long. From germline, CDR1 is LGHNA and CDR2 YNFKEQ. V lost 8 bases, J lost 5 bases, and 21 bases lay in between. CDR3 residues: CASAESQARRTEAFF. In DNA, the CDR3 is TGTGCCAGCGCAGAGTCACAGGCGAGGCGGACTGAAGCTTTCTTT.

The chain combines TRBV10-3 with TRBJ1-1; D call uncertain. This CDR3 is 12 amino acids long. CDR1 ENHRY and CDR2 SYGVKD come from the germline V gene. Trimming pared 9 bases from V and 0 bases from J, leaving 8 bases between. The CDR3 spells CAIGEMNTEAFF. In DNA, the CDR3 is TGTGCCATTGGGGAGATGAACACTGAAGCTTTCTTT.

This clone has just one count. J is TRBJ1-2 and V is TRBV5-1; 10 bases are shared with TRBD1. Germline CDR1 reads SGHRS; CDR2 reads YFSETQ. V was pared by 0 bases and J by 4 bases, with 3 bases of the junction left unmatched. The CDR3 covers 15 residues. The CDR3 region has the DNA TGCGCCAGCAGCTTGGAGGGACAGGGGAGCTATGGCTACACCTTC. Translated: CASSLEGQGSYGYTF. The variable domain in full, with the rest retrieved from reference TRBV5-1 and TRBJ1-2, is KAGVTQTPRYLIKTRGQQVTLSCSPISGHRSVSWYQQTPGQGLQFLFEYFSETQRNKGNFPGRFSGRQFSNSRSEMNVSTLELGDSALYLCASSLEGQGSYGYTFGSGTRLTVV.

The gene calls are TRBV11-3 and TRBJ2-5, with 8 bases lining up with TRBD1. The germline V gene has CDR1 SGHNT and CDR2 YENEEA. The junction had 8 bases not matched to a gene; V was cut back by 4 bases and J by 4 bases. The CDR3 length is 15 residues. The CDR3 protein is CASSSGQGGRETQYF. For the CDR3, the DNA is TGTGCCAGCAGCTCTGGACAGGGAGGAAGAGAGACCCAGTACTTC.

The chain links TRBV5-6 to TRBJ2-2; 7 positions agree with TRBD1. The CDR3 has 14 residues. Germline-derived CDR1 and CDR2 are SGHDT and YYEEEE. V lost 3 bases, J lost 3 bases, and 2 bases stayed unmatched. The CDR3 DNA sequence: TGTGCCAGCAGCTCGGGACAGTACACCGGGGAGCTGTTTTTT. It specifies CASSSGQYTGELFF.

This sequence joins TRBV10-3 and TRBJ1-1, with 8 bases aligning to TRBD1. The trim removed 4 bases at V and 7 bases at J, leaving 5 bases unmatched. CDR3 size: 13 residues. The germline V gene has CDR1 ENHRY and CDR2 SYGVKD. CDR3 nucleotides: TGTGCCATCAGTGGGGACAGGACCTTTGAAGCTTTCTTT. Translation: CAISGDRTFEAFF.

A few counts support this clone. The chain is built from TRBV19 and TRBJ2-6; D uncertain. Looked up from germline, CDR1 is LNHDA and CDR2 is SQIVND (reference sequence). The CDR3 extends over 14 amino acids. V shed 3 bases and J shed 4 bases, with 7 bases lying between them. In DNA form, the CDR3 reads TGTGCCAGTAGTATGGTGAGAGGGGCCAACGTCCTGACTTTC. This gives the protein CASSMVRGANVLTF.

The chain links TRBV9 to TRBJ1-1; D remains unclear. This CDR3 spans 12 amino acids. Between the trimmed V and J ends, which lost 7 bases and 1 base, there was a span of 8 bases. From germline, CDR1 is SGDLS and CDR2 YYNGEE. This chain's CDR3 is CASGSRNTEAFF. The CDR3 nucleotides are TGTGCCAGCGGCAGTCGGAACACTGAAGCTTTCTTT.

The rearrangement uses TRBV4-1 and TRBJ1-4; D not resolved. The CDR3 runs to 15 residues. V lost 0 bases and J lost 8, with 13 bases in between. Germline V gene sequence: CDR1 MGHRA, CDR2 YSYEKL. The CDR3 DNA follows: TGCGCCAGCAGCCAAGATGAGACCAACAGAGAAAAACTGTTTTTT. The encoded protein is CASSQDETNREKLFF.

The J gene is TRBJ2-1, the V gene TRBV4-3, with D perhaps TRBD2 (6 bases). The germline V gene encodes CDR1 LGHNA and CDR2 YSLEER. The CDR3 has 15 residues. Between the trimmed V and J ends, which lost 0 bases and 10 bases, there was a span of 16 bases. The DNA for the CDR3 is TGCGCCAGCAGCCAAGAAGGGAGGAATTCGGCAGAGCAGTTCTTC. Its translation is CASSQEGRNSAEQFF.

The V call is TRBV4-3, the J call TRBJ1-2; possible D gene TRBD1, 5 bases. CDR1 is LGHNA and CDR2 is YSLEER in the germline V gene. V was trimmed by 1 base and J by 11 bases, leaving 11 bases between them. This CDR3 is built from 12 residues. CDR3 sequence reads: CASSQGGGEYTF. CDR3 coding DNA: TGCGCCAGCAGCCAAGGAGGAGGGGAGTACACCTTC.

The CDR3 sequence is CATSRDRGGGSGNTIYF. DNA of the CDR3: TGTGCCACCAGCAGAGATAGGGGCGGGGGATCTGGAAACACCATATATTTT. This chain links TRBV15 with TRBJ1-3; weak D call: TRBD1 (5 bases). Germline V gene sequence: CDR1 LNHNV, CDR2 YYDKDF (reference sequence). The CDR3 runs to 17 residues. Between the trimmed V and J ends, which lost 0 bases and 1 base, there was a span of 13 bases.

The chain combines TRBV15 with TRBJ2-1; D is undetermined. The V end lost 1 base, the J end lost 0 bases, and 7 bases lay between the germline ends. The length of the CDR3 is 15 residues. Germline-derived CDR1 and CDR2 are LNHNV and YYDKDF (reference sequence). This CDR3 is CATSRVASSYNEQFF. In DNA, the CDR3 is TGTGCCACCAGCAGAGTGGCTAGCTCCTACAATGAGCAGTTCTTC.

CDR3 DNA sequence: TGTGCCAGCAGCCCCAAGGGAGGTCGTAACGAGCAGTACTTC. Translating it yields CASSPKGGRNEQYF. V and J are TRBV28 and TRBJ2-5, with D possibly TRBD2 on 6 matching bases. The J call is in doubt because the DNA end fits TRBJ2-7 better. CDR3 length equals 14 residues. CDR1 and CDR2 (germline): MDHEN, SYDVKM.

V usage is TRBV10-3 and J usage is TRBJ2-3, with TRBD2 as a possible D gene (6 bases). The CDR3 has 15 residues. Trimming removed 10 bases at V and 9 bases at J, with 26 bases between. Per the germline V gene, CDR1 is ENHRY and CDR2 is SYGVKD. The CDR3 protein is CATDPGGVEGGTQYF. The DNA for the CDR3 is TGTGCCACCGACCCCGGGGGAGTTGAAGGTGGAACGCAGTATTTT.